This T cell receptor (beta chain) was recorded in a study of shared clonotypes between healthy human individuals. The repertoire was sequenced with immunoSEQ multiplex PCR; TCRdb's copy has only in-frame clones and lacks some. In the table there are over a million clones, 97% to 99% of which are singletons. Donation came from healthy HIV-negative adults that had no recent acute infections or vaccinations. Among the donors, all were Caucasian adults who lived in Nashville, Tennessee. The CDR3 loop spans 15 amino acids. Germline assignment: CDR1 SGHTA and CDR2 FQGTGA. Trimming pared 4 bases from V and 4 bases from J, leaving 14 bases between.

This clonotype was sampled from a man aged 30 to 45 in good health. The chain recombines TRBV7-3 with TRBJ2-1, with D perhaps TRBD2 (6 bases). The sequenced sample was naive CD4+ T cells sorted from blood. Subset indicated: CD45RA+ positively selected. Here the CDR3 reads CASSSWEDEYNEQFF. For the CDR3, the DNA is TGTGCCAGCAGCTCCTGGGAGGACGAATACAATGAGCAGTTCTTC.